This T cell receptor (beta chain) originates from a study of blood T cell repertoires in COVID-19. Study-level background: Researchers got acute and convalescent COVID-19 samples from the United States, Italy and Spain.

As originally analysed: Reference gene primer amplification gave estimated nucleated cell counts. Clones were sequenced by immunoSEQ multiplex PCR, and TCRdb holds only the in-frame ones, with some missing. Clonal size and the V and J genes are those of that table, whereas D and trimming came from the DNA. The sample has under 65,000 clones; roughly 80% are singletons. The length of the CDR3 is 14 residues. CDR1 and CDR2 from the germline V gene are LNHNV and YYDKDF (reference sequence). V lost 5 bases and J lost 6; bases outside the gene matches: 4. This TCR derives from a woman aged 55-70 years with acute or convalescent COVID-19. Sequencing input: peripheral blood. The V call is TRBV15, the J call TRBJ2-2, with 9 bases that match TRBD2. CDR3 in DNA: TGTGCCACCAGCTGGGGACTAGCACCCGGGGAGCTGTTTTTT. The encoded protein is CATSWGLAPGELFF.